The 8 T cell receptor beta chains presented below share a single source sample, sequenced in a study of T cell clones after liver transplantation. Only in-frame clones appear in the TCRdb table, and some are missing; sequencing was by immunoSEQ multiplex PCR. The sample lists about 20,000 clones; about 83% were seen once. Sequences were derived from CD8+ T cells from blood, sampled around 54 months after liver transplant. Receptor source: a human patient who received a liver transplant. The graft donor may have contributed some T cells.

This clone has more than one count but fewer than ten. V usage is TRBV11-2 and J usage is TRBJ1-2; no clear D gene. Germline-derived CDR1 and CDR2 are SGHAT and FQNNGV. This CDR3 comprises 18 residues. The V gene lost 1 base and the J gene lost 0 bases, with 18 bases spanning the gap. CDR3 sequence reads: CASSLGVASPRSNYGYTF. DNA for the CDR3: TGTGCCAGCAGCTTAGGGGTGGCGTCCCCTCGTTCTAACTATGGCTACACCTTC.

This clone is large by share. The same CDR3 also results from other DNA sequences found in this sample. The V gene is TRBV9, the J gene TRBJ2-3; TRBD1 aligns across 9 bases. The CDR3 contains 19 residues. Germline V gene data show CDR1 as SGDLS and CDR2 as YYNGEE. V trimming: 3 bases; J trimming: 0 bases; junction bases outside the gene matches: 14. CDR3 region: CASSDGGMTGGPSTDTQYF. The DNA of the CDR3 is TGTGCCAGCAGCGACGGGGGGATGACAGGGGGACCTAGCACAGATACGCAGTATTTT.

V usage is TRBV27 and J usage is TRBJ2-5; perhaps TRBD1 as D (6 bases). The CDR3 sequence is 16 residues long. Trimming left V 2 bases short and J 1 base short, with 14 bases between. Germline lookup yields CDR1 MNHEY and CDR2 SMNVEV (reference sequence). The CDR3 DNA sequence: TGTGCCAGCAGTTTACGGCAGGGGATTGTCCAAGAGACCCAGTACTTC. Translating gives CASSLRQGIVQETQYF.

The chain combines TRBV11-1 with TRBJ2-5, with 12 positions matching TRBD1. The CDR3 contains 16 residues. Germline values: CDR1 SGHAT, CDR2 FQDESV (reference sequence). Losses at the gene ends were 5 bases for V and 2 bases for J; bases not matched to a gene: 6. Written as DNA, the CDR3 is TGTGCCAGCAGCCCGGGACAGGGGGCTCAACAAGAGACCCAGTACTTC. Translated, it gives CASSPGQGAQQETQYF.

This clone has just one count. V gene TRBV7-8 combines with J gene TRBJ2-7; weak D call: TRBD1 (6 bases). Trimming removed 1 base at V and 3 bases at J, with 10 bases between. The CDR3 totals 14 residues. CDR1 and CDR2 from the germline V gene are SGHVS and FQNEAQ. The CDR3 sequence is CASSLGQDDYEQYF. The CDR3 nucleotides read TGTGCCAGCAGCTTAGGACAGGACGACTACGAGCAGTACTTC.

This rearrangement joins TRBV14 to TRBJ2-7; TRBD1 aligns across 9 bases. Germline V gene lookup returns CDR1 SGHDN and CDR2 FVKESK. The trim removed 1 base at V and 0 bases at J, leaving 13 bases unmatched. The CDR3 length is 19 residues. The CDR3 nucleotides are TGTGCCAGCAGCCAAGTTAGGACAGGGGAGGGACGGCCCTCCTACGAGCAGTACTTC. Amino acids: CASSQVRTGEGRPSYEQYF.

The gene calls are TRBV19 and TRBJ2-1; a possible D gene is TRBD2 (6 bases). Between the trimmed V and J ends, which lost 3 bases and 0 bases, there was a span of 9 bases. The CDR3 totals 15 residues. CDR1 and CDR2 (germline): LNHDA, SQIVND (reference sequence). The CDR3 loop is CASSMAGSSYNEQFF. CDR3 nucleotide sequence: TGTGCCAGTAGTATGGCGGGGAGCTCCTACAATGAGCAGTTCTTC. Complete variable domain (other parts from reference TRBV19 and TRBJ2-1): DGGITQSPKYLFRKEGQNVTLSCEQNLNHDAMYWYRQDPGQGLRLIYYSQIVNDFQKGDIAEGYSVSREKKESFPLTVTSAQKNPTAFYLCASSMAGSSYNEQFFGPGTRLTVL.

The chain carries TRBV28 and TRBJ2-1; D is unresolved. Germline V lookup: CDR1 MDHEN, CDR2 SYDVKM. Trimming removed 3 bases from V and 6 bases from J, with 6 bases in between. CDR3 length: 12 amino acids. The CDR3 reads CASSFGRNEQFF. The CDR3 DNA sequence: TGTGCCAGCAGTTTCGGACGCAATGAGCAGTTCTTC.